This T cell receptor (beta chain) came from a study of post-analysis software for immune sequencing data. General observations from the study: Relative to controls, patients had about five TRBV segments at higher frequency, with TRBV5-6, TRBV5-1 and TRBV20-1 among these.

Unique molecular identifiers were built into the TCR beta cDNA libraries. TCRdb itself ran the PCR reads through MiXCR, one entry per CDR3 protein. The sample lists more than 450,000 distinct CDR3 sequences; 30% to 40% were seen once. CDR3 length: 12 residues. Trimming cost V 6 bases and J 1 base, with 1 base left between them. CDR1 is MDHEN and CDR2 is SYDVKM in the germline V gene. Details on this clonotype: Its specificity is unknown. A much larger clone differs from this one at a single base, so this may be a read error.

The chain combines TRBV28 with TRBJ2-6; no definite D call. What was sequenced was blood. The receptor was derived from a girl aged 2 to 17 with multiple sclerosis. In DNA, the CDR3 is TGTGCCAGCAGGTCTGGGGCCAACGTCCTGACTTTC. Its translation is CASRSGANVLTF.